This T cell receptor beta chain stems from a study of shared clonotypes between healthy human individuals. Whole-study results and caveats: Shared clonotypes across all four donors exceeded non-shared ones in generation probability. For naive CD4 cells, approximately 5% of clonotypes were shared across a handful of donors.

CDR3 length equals 13 residues. Between the trimmed V and J ends, which lost 0 bases and 8 bases, there was a span of 9 bases. The germline V gene has CDR1 SGHDN and CDR2 FVKESK. In the authors' workflow: There were no quality scores in the junction-only immunoSEQ sequences, so filtering differed. Libraries were prepared by immunoSEQ multiplex PCR; TCRdb keeps only in-frame clonotypes and omits some of them. D and trimming come from the DNA, and the V and J calls and clone size come from that table. Among fewer than 1.8 million clones listed, 98% to 99% were seen once. Comments on this clone: The antigen is undetermined.

The chain carries TRBV14 and TRBJ2-3; D is uncertain. The source material was naive CD4+ T cells sorted from blood. Noted subset: CD45RA+ positively selected. The receptor was derived from a man aged 25-45 years in good health. This CDR3 reads CASSQEPPGTQYF. The CDR3 region has the DNA TGTGCCAGCAGCCAAGAGCCCCCGGGTACGCAGTATTTT.